This T cell receptor beta chain was profiled in a study of cytomegalovirus exposure and HLA in healthy donors. Study-wide context: Early release data held around 80 million unique TCRs from HLA-typed donors.

The PCR ran on 60 Vbeta and 13 Jbeta primers. TCRdb's copy holds only in-frame clones and misses some; the assay was immunoSEQ multiplex PCR. Of under 200,000 clones listed, over 70% are singletons. Study-wide results and limits: Trimming of TCR beta V- and J-genes showed a link, identified in a later analysis, to a missense DCLRE1C variant. Indistinguishable V segments such as TRBV6-2 and TRBV6-3 were excluded. When presence/absence was analysed, sequencing depth was taken to be roughly uniform across donors.

The CDR3 has 14 residues. From germline, CDR1 is SGHTA and CDR2 FQGNSA. Trimming took 1 base from V and 5 from J, leaving 9 bases between them. A word on this clone: Antigen specificity is unknown.

Sequenced sample: PBMCs. The receptor's source is a middle-aged man in good health and CMV-seronegative. The chain uses TRBV7-2 and TRBJ1-5; D is unresolved. Here the CDR3 reads CASSLVAGDQPQHF. Written as DNA, the CDR3 is TGTGCCAGCAGCTTAGTTGCCGGGGATCAGCCCCAGCATTTT.